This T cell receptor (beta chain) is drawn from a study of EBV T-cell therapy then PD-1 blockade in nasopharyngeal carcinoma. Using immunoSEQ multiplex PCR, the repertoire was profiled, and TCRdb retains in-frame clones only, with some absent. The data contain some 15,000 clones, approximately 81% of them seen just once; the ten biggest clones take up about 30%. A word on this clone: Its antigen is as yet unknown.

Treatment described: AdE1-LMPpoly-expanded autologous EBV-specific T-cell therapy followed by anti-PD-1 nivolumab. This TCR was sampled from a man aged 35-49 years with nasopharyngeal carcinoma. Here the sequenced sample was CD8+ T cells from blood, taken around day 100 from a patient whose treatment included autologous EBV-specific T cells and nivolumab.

The DNA for the CDR3 is TGTGCCAGCAGCACCGAGACAGGGCACACAGATACGCAGTATTTT. Translation gives CASSTETGHTDTQYF. The chain is built from TRBV6-2 or TRBV6-3 and TRBJ2-3, with 7 positions matching TRBD1. Germline V gives CDR1 MNHEY, CDR2 SVGEGT. CDR3 length equals 15 residues. After removal of 6 bases from V and 2 bases from J, the junction contained 8 bases not matched to a gene.